Presented here are 27 T cell receptor beta chains from one specimen sequenced in a study of CD8 T cells in Susac syndrome. RNA amounts of roughly 0.45 to 1 ug underwent reverse transcription with random hexamers. MiXCR, applied by TCRdb to the immunoSEQ multiplex PCR reads, yields one record per CDR3 protein. Here the sample spans more than 150,000 distinct CDR3 sequences, roughly 95% being singletons. Source material: CD8+ T cells from PBMCs. These TCRs come from a human donor with multiple sclerosis.

The table lists this clonotype with a count of one. The chain joins TRBV7-9 to TRBJ2-7; TRBD2 is a possible D gene (5 bases). CDR3 length equals 14 residues. The V end was cut by 1 base, the J end by 4 bases, with 11 bases between. Germline V gene lookup returns CDR1 SEHNR and CDR2 FQNEAQ (reference sequence). For the CDR3, the DNA is TGTGCCAGCAGCTTAGGGTCCTCGGGGTACGAGCAGTACGTC. Protein: CASSLGSSGYEQYV.

This chain links TRBV20-1 with TRBJ2-1; perhaps TRBD2 as D (7 bases). Trimming shortened V by 0 bases and J by 7 bases, and 19 bases separated the two germline ends. This CDR3 region has 16 residues. CDR1 is DFQATT and CDR2 is SNEGSKA in the germline V gene (reference sequence). CDR3 nucleotide sequence: TGCAGTGCTAGAGATTTAGGGGGGGGATCCAGGAATGAGCAGTTCTTC. Encoded protein: CSARDLGGGSRNEQFF.

The chain is built from TRBV6-4 and TRBJ1-2; possibly TRBD1 for D (6 bases). The V and J ends lost 3 bases and 7 bases respectively, with 12 bases between them. This CDR3 has 13 residues. In germline, CDR1 is MRHNA, CDR2 SNTAGT. The CDR3 coding sequence is TGTGCCAGCAGTGATGGGGCAGGGGTTGGCTACACCTTC. Encoded protein: CASSDGAGVGYTF.

This clonotype has just a few counts. This sequence joins TRBV29-1 and TRBJ2-7; 8 positions match TRBD1. The J segment lost 0 bases and the V segment lost 4 bases, leaving 5 bases of the junction unmatched. Germline V lookup: CDR1 SQVTM, CDR2 ANQGSEA. The CDR3 runs to 14 residues. CDR3 nucleotides: TGCAGCGTTGGAGGGGACAGGCTCTCCTACGAGCAGTACTTC. This encodes CSVGGDRLSYEQYF.

The CDR3 DNA follows: TGTGCCAGCAGTGCTTCTCAGGGTGGGGTCGAGACCCAGTACTTC. Encoded protein: CASSASQGGVETQYF. This rearrangement joins TRBV27 to TRBJ2-5; tentative D call: TRBD1 (5 bases). The CDR3 is made up of 15 amino acids. Germline CDR1 is MNHEY and CDR2 is SMNVEV (reference sequence). The ends were cut back, 5 bases at V and 5 bases at J, with 18 bases in the middle.

The chain has TRBV15 and TRBJ2-3; D ambiguous. Germline V gene lookup returns CDR1 LNHNV and CDR2 YYDKDF (reference sequence). CDR3 length equals 13 residues. Between the trimmed V and J ends, which lost 4 bases and 4 bases, there was a span of 9 bases. The CDR3 region is CATSTSKSDTQYF. The CDR3, as DNA: TGTGCCACCAGCACTTCCAAATCAGATACGCAGTATTTT.

The J gene is TRBJ1-1, the V gene TRBV30; D is ambiguous. Deletions cut 5 bases from V and 1 base from J, with 17 bases between. Germline V gene lookup returns CDR1 GTSNPN and CDR2 SVGIG (reference sequence). The CDR3 sequence is 15 residues long. The CDR3 nucleotides are TGTGCCTGGTTACTGTTGGGGATGGGGAACACTGAAGCTTTCTTT. It is translated as CAWLLLGMGNTEAFF.

V gene TRBV6-5 combines with J gene TRBJ2-5, with D uncertain. The CDR3 is 15 amino acids. V lost 2 bases to trimming and J lost 2 bases, with 12 bases between them. Germline V gene lookup returns CDR1 MNHEY and CDR2 SVGAGI. The CDR3 coding sequence is TGTGCCAGCAGTTACAAAAGCAGAATTCAAGAGACCCAGTACTTC. Residues: CASSYKSRIQETQYF.

The rearrangement joins TRBV20-1 to TRBJ2-1; D may correspond to TRBD1 or TRBD2 (5 bases each). Germline V gives CDR1 DFQATT, CDR2 SNEGSKA (reference sequence). The CDR3 spans 14 residues. Trimming shortened V by 3 bases and J by 8 bases, and 17 bases separated the two germline ends. The CDR3 coding sequence is TGCAGTGCTAGGGGGACGGAGAGGTACTATGAGCAGTTCTTC. This encodes CSARGTERYYEQFF.

The chain employs TRBV20-1 and TRBJ1-2; 8 bases map to TRBD1. J was trimmed by 1 base and V by 5 bases; bases with no gene match: 9. This CDR3 spans 15 amino acids. CDR1 DFQATT and CDR2 SNEGSKA come from the germline V gene (reference sequence). The DNA of the CDR3 is TGCAGTGCTCGGAGGACAGGGCAGGGTAACTATGGCTACACCTTC. It specifies CSARRTGQGNYGYTF.

This chain connects TRBV25-1 to TRBJ2-5; 8 bases align to TRBD1. V gave up 4 bases and J gave up 5 bases; unmatched junction bases: 9. The germline CDR1 and CDR2 sequences are MGHDK and SYGVNS. The CDR3 runs to 15 residues. CDR3 residues: CASSASDRVEETQYF. The CDR3, as DNA: TGTGCCAGCAGTGCCTCGGACAGGGTGGAGGAGACCCAGTACTTC.

The CDR3 region has the DNA TGTGCCAGCAGCCAAGAATCGGCGGGGGCCTACAATGAGCAGTTCTTC. Amino acid sequence: CASSQESAGAYNEQFF. This rearrangement joins TRBV3-1 to TRBJ2-1; TRBD2 matches 7 bases. The germline gives CDR1 LGHDT, CDR2 YNNKEL (reference sequence). This CDR3 has 16 residues. The V segment lost 0 bases and the J segment 2 bases; nucleotides outside the gene matches: 4.

This clonotype was observed once. The chain recombines TRBV6-1 with TRBJ1-1; no clear D gene. This CDR3 is 12 amino acids long. V lost 2 bases and J 7 bases, leaving 8 bases between the germline ends. Germline assignment: CDR1 MNHNS and CDR2 SASEGT. The CDR3 DNA reads as TGTGCCAGCAGTGAATGGCCGAGTGAAGCTTTCTTT. Translation: CASSEWPSEAFF.

This clonotype has only one observation. The V call is TRBV25-1, the J call TRBJ2-1, with 8 bases identical to TRBD1. There are 15 residues in the CDR3. Losses at the gene ends were 3 bases for V and 6 bases for J; bases not matched to a gene: 7. The V gene's germline CDR1 is MGHDK and CDR2 SYGVNS. The CDR3 spells CASSDRDRWGNEQFF. For the CDR3, the DNA is TGTGCCAGCAGTGATCGGGACAGGTGGGGCAATGAGCAGTTCTTC.

V usage is TRBV15 and J usage is TRBJ2-7; 8 bases line up with TRBD1. Trimming cost V 3 bases and J 6 bases; bases outside gene matches: 16. The CDR3 has 17 amino acids. Germline V CDR1 and CDR2: LNHNV, YYDKDF (reference sequence). DNA for the CDR3: TGTGCCACCAGCAGGACCGGAGGATCGACAGGGACAGGCGAGCAGTACTTC. This codes for CATSRTGGSTGTGEQYF.

The chain links TRBV14 to TRBJ2-6; 9 nucleotides line up with TRBD1. This CDR3 is 19 amino acids long. CDR1 is SGHDN, CDR2 FVKESK, per germline. V was clipped by 3 bases and J by 3 bases; unmatched bases: 12. CDR3 DNA: TGTGCCAGCAGCCATTTATGGGACAGGGAGGTTGGTGGGGCCAACGTCCTGACTTTC. Its protein product is CASSHLWDREVGGANVLTF.

This chain links TRBV20-1 with TRBJ2-5; D is uncertain. V was clipped by 3 bases and J by 0 bases, with 8 bases between them. The CDR3 runs 13 residues. The germline CDR1 and CDR2 sequences are DFQATT and SNEGSKA (reference sequence). CDR3: CSASSSDQETQYF. CDR3 in DNA: TGCAGTGCTAGCAGTTCGGACCAAGAGACCCAGTACTTC.

The chain employs TRBV7-6 and TRBJ2-3; possibly TRBD2 for D (5 bases). Germline V gene sequence: CDR1 SGHVS, CDR2 FNYEAQ. Trimming took 6 bases from V and 6 from J, leaving 13 bases between them. This CDR3 has 13 amino acids. In DNA form, the CDR3 reads TGTGCCAGCAGACAACGGGGTGGCGATACGCAGTATTTT. Translated, it gives CASRQRGGDTQYF.

The chain joins TRBV2 to TRBJ2-1; weak D call: TRBD1 (6 bases). V was clipped by 2 bases and J by 7 bases, with 18 bases between them. The CDR3 contains 16 residues. Germline CDR1 is SNHLY and CDR2 is FYNNEI. The CDR3 DNA reads TGTGCCAGCAGTGAATTTACAGGGAACTCTCGGAATGAGCAGTTCTTC. It encodes CASSEFTGNSRNEQFF.

V and J are TRBV6-4 and TRBJ2-7, with TRBD1 matching 7 bases. This CDR3 region has 14 residues. CDR1 is MRHNA, CDR2 SNTAGT, per germline. Trimming took 6 bases from V and 5 from J; bases not matched to a gene: 10. The CDR3 DNA reads as TGTGCCAGCAGACTACGGGTACAGGGGCACGAGCAGTACGTC. As protein: CASRLRVQGHEQYV.

The chain links TRBV6-5 to TRBJ2-5; D not resolved. CDR3 length: 17 residues. Trimming removed 2 bases at V and 4 bases at J, with 20 bases between. CDR1 is MNHEY, CDR2 SVGAGI, per germline. Here the CDR3 reads CASSYNVGPISRETQYF. The CDR3 DNA reads as TGTGCCAGCAGTTACAACGTGGGTCCTATTTCACGAGAGACCCAGTACTTC.

The V gene is TRBV12-3 or TRBV12-4, the J gene TRBJ2-5; D is ambiguous. The CDR3 spans 14 residues. V lost 1 base and J 3 bases, leaving 9 bases between the germline ends. The CDR3 loop reads CASSLVVTEETQYF. Here the CDR3 DNA reads TGTGCCAGCAGTTTAGTTGTGACCGAAGAGACCCAGTACTTC.

The chain couples TRBV7-9 to TRBJ2-7, with 10 bases lining up with TRBD1. This CDR3 contains 14 residues. Germline trimming cut 5 bases from V and 7 bases from J; bases unmatched to any gene: 8. Germline values: CDR1 SEHNR, CDR2 FQNEAQ (reference sequence). The DNA of the CDR3 is TGTGCCAGCAGCGGCCCGGACAGGGGGAGGGAGCAGTACGTC. This translates into CASSGPDRGREQYV.

V usage is TRBV29-1 and J usage is TRBJ2-7; D possibly corresponds to TRBD1 (5 bases). CDR3 length: 11 residues. V shed 7 bases and J shed 4 bases, with 11 bases lying between them. CDR1 is SQVTM, CDR2 ANQGSEA, per germline. The DNA of the CDR3 is TGCAGCGCCACAACAGGTTACGAGCAGTACTTC. It translates to CSATTGYEQYF.

The chain is built from TRBV15 and TRBJ2-1; 10 bases fit TRBD1. Germline assignment: CDR1 LNHNV and CDR2 YYDKDF (reference sequence). This CDR3 contains 16 residues. J lost 5 bases, V lost 2 bases, and 6 bases had no gene match. CDR3 nucleotide sequence: TGTGCCACCAGCAGAACTGGGACAGGGGCGAACAATGAGCAGTTCTTC. Translated: CATSRTGTGANNEQFF. The full variable domain, completed using reference TRBV15 and TRBJ2-1, is DAMVIQNPRYQVTQFGKPVTLSCSQTLNHNVMYWYQQKSSQAPKLLFHYYDKDFNNEADTPDNFQSRRPNTSFCFLDIRSPGLGDTAMYLCATSRTGTGANNEQFFGPGTRLTVL.

The chain uses TRBV5-1 and TRBJ1-5, with D possibly being TRBD1 (5 bases). CDR3 length: 12 residues. Germline assignment: CDR1 SGHRS and CDR2 YFSETQ. Trimming left V 7 bases short and J 6 bases short, with 11 bases between. The CDR3 is CASLGRGQPQHF. CDR3 bases: TGCGCCAGCTTAGGGAGGGGTCAGCCCCAGCATTTT. Full variable domain (rest looked up from reference TRBV5-1 and TRBJ1-5): KAGVTQTPRYLIKTRGQQVTLSCSPISGHRSVSWYQQTPGQGLQFLFEYFSETQRNKGNFPGRFSGRQFSNSRSEMNVSTLELGDSALYLCASLGRGQPQHFGDGTRLSIL.

The genes are TRBV20-1 and TRBJ1-3; perhaps TRBD1 as D (6 bases). This CDR3 contains 15 residues. Deletions cut 0 bases from V and 8 bases from J, with 17 bases between. The V gene's germline CDR1 is DFQATT and CDR2 SNEGSKA (reference sequence). As DNA, the CDR3 is TGCAGTGCTAGAGATCCGGACAGCGCCTGGGACACCATATATTTT. This encodes CSARDPDSAWDTIYF.